Below are 3 T cell receptor beta chains sequenced from a single sample in a study of cytomegalovirus exposure and HLA in healthy donors. The PCR used 60 Vbeta and 13 Jbeta primers. Assay: immunoSEQ multiplex PCR; the TCRdb copy retains only in-frame clones and omits some. The table records about 150,000 clones, 70% to 80% of them present only once. Sample: PBMCs. The receptor source for this set is a woman aged 40 to 55 in good health and CMV-seronegative.

The CDR3 is CASSQDEGIAPNSPLHF. The CDR3 DNA reads TGTGCCAGCAGCCAAGACGAGGGAATAGCACCAAATTCACCCCTCCACTTT. The chain recombines TRBV4-2 with TRBJ1-6; no clear D gene. From germline, CDR1 is LGHNA and CDR2 YNFKEQ. V was clipped by 0 bases and J by 7 bases, with 16 bases between them. This CDR3 has 17 residues.

This clone occurred a few times. The chain uses TRBV7-2 and TRBJ1-4, with TRBD1 matching 7 bases. Germline V CDR1 and CDR2: SGHTA, FQGNSA. The V segment lost 5 bases and the J segment 7 bases; nucleotides outside the gene matches: 7. The CDR3 is 14 amino acids. The CDR3 nucleotides read TGTGCCAGCAGCCCGGGACAGACAGGTGAAAAACTGTTTTTT. As protein: CASSPGQTGEKLFF.

The chain is built from TRBV7-9 and TRBJ2-7; D is unclear. The CDR3 contains 14 residues. The germline gives CDR1 SEHNR, CDR2 FQNEAQ (reference sequence). The V and J ends lost 5 bases and 6 bases respectively, with 17 bases between them. The CDR3 DNA reads as TGTGCCAGCAGCCCCCAAGGAGTTCCGAGCGAGCAGTACTTC. Translated, it gives CASSPQGVPSEQYF.